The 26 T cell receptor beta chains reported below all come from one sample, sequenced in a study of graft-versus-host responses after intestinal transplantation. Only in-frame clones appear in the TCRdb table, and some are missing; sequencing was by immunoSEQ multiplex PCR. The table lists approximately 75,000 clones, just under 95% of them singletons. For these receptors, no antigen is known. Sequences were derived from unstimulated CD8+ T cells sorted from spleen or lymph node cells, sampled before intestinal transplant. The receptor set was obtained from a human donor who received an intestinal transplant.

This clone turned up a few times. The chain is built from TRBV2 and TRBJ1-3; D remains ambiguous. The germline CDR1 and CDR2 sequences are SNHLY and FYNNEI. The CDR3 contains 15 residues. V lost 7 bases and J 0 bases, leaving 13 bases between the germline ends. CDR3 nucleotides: TGTGCCAGCACTGTGGACGGTAACTCTGGAAACACCATATATTTT. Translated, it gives CASTVDGNSGNTIYF.

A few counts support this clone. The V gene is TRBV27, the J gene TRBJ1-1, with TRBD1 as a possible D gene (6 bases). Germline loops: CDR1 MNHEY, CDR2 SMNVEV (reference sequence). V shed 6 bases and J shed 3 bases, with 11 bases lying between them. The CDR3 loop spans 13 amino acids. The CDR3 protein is CASSWGQDTEAFF. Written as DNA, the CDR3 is TGTGCCAGCAGCTGGGGGCAGGACACTGAAGCTTTCTTT.

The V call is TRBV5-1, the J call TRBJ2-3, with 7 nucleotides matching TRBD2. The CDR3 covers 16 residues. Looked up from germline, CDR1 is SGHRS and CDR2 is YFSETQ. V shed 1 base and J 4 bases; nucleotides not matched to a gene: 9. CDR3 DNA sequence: TGCGCCAGCAGCTTGTACTGGCGGGAGACTGCAGATACGCAGTATTTT. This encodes CASSLYWRETADTQYF.

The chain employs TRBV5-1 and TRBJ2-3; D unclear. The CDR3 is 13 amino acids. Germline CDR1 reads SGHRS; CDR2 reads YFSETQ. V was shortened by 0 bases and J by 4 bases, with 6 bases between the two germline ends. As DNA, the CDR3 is TGCGCCAGCAGCTTGGTTGGGGCAGATACGCAGTATTTT. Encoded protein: CASSLVGADTQYF.

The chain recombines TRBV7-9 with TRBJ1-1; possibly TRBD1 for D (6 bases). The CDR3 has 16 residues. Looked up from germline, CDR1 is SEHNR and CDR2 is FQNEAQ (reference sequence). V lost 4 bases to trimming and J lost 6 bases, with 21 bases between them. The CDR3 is CASSSWTAGGVPEAFF. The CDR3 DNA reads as TGTGCCAGCAGCTCTTGGACAGCCGGAGGGGTGCCTGAAGCTTTCTTT.

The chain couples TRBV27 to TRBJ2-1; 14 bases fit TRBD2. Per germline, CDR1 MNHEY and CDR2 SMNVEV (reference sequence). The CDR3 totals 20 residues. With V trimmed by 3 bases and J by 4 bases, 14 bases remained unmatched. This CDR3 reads CASSLSAPGLAGERYNEQFF. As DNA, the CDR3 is TGTGCCAGCAGTTTGTCAGCCCCGGGACTAGCGGGAGAGAGGTACAATGAGCAGTTCTTC.

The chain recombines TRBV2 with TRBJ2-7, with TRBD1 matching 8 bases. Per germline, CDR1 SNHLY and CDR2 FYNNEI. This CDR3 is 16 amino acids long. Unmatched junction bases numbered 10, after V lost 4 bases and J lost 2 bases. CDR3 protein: CASSGTIDRGPYEQYF. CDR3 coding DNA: TGTGCCAGCAGTGGAACTATTGACAGGGGCCCCTACGAGCAGTACTTC.

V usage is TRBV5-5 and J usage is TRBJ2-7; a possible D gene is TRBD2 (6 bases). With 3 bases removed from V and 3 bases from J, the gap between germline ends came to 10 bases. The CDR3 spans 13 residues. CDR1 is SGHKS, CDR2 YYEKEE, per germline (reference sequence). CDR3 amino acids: CASSWGLHYEQYF. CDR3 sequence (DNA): TGTGCCAGCAGCTGGGGACTCCACTACGAGCAGTACTTC.

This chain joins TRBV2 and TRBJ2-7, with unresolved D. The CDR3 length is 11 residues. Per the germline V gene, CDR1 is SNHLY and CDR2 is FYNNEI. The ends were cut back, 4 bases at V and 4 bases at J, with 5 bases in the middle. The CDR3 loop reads CASSGGYEQYF. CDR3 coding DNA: TGTGCCAGCAGTGGGGGTTACGAGCAGTACTTC.

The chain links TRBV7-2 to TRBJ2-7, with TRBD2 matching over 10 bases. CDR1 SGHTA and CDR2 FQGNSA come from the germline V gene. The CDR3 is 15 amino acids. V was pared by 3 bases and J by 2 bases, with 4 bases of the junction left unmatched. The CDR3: CASSLRTSGTYEQYF. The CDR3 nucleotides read TGTGCCAGCAGCTTGAGGACTAGCGGCACCTACGAGCAGTACTTC.

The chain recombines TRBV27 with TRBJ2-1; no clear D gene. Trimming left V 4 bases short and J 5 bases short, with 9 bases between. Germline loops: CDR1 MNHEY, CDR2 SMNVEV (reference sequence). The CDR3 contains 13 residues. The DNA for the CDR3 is TGTGCCAGCAGTTCCTTCCCTAACAATGAGCAGTTCTTC. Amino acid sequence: CASSSFPNNEQFF.

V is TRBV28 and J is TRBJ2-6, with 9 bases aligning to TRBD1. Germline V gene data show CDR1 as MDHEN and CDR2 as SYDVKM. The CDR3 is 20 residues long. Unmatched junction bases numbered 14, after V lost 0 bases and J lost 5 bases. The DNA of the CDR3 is TGTGCCAGCAGTTTATGCGAATGGGACAGGGAGGTCTTGCGGGCCAACGTCCTGACTTTC. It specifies CASSLCEWDREVLRANVLTF.

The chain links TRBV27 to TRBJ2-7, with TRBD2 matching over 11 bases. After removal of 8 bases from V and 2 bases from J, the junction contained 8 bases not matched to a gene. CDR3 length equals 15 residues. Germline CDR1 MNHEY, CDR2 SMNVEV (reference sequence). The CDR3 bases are TGTGCCAGCGGAGTGGGGACTAGCGGACCCTACGAGCAGTACTTC. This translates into CASGVGTSGPYEQYF.

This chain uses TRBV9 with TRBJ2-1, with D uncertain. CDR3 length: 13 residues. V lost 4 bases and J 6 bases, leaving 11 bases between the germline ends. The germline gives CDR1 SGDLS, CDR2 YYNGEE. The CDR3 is CASSSRHSNEQFF. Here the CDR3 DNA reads TGTGCCAGCAGCTCCAGACACTCCAATGAGCAGTTCTTC.

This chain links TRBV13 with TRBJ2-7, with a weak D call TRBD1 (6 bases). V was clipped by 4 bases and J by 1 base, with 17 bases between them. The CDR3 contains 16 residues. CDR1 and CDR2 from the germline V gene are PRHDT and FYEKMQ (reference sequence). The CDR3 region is CASSSDTDRTSYEQYF. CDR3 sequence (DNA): TGTGCCAGCAGCTCCGACACCGACAGGACATCCTACGAGCAGTACTTC.

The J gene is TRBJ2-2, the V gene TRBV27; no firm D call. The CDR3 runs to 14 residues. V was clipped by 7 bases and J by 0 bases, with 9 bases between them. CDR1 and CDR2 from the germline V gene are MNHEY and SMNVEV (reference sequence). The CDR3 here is CASTTHPNTGELFF. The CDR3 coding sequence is TGTGCCAGCACCACCCATCCGAACACCGGGGAGCTGTTTTTT.

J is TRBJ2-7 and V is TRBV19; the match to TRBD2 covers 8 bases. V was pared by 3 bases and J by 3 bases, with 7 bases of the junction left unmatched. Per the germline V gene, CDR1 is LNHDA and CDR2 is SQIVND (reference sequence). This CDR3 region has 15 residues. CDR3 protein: CASSMGTSYDYEQYF. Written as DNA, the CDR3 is TGTGCCAGTAGTATGGGGACTAGTTACGACTACGAGCAGTACTTC.

In DNA, the CDR3 is TGTGCCAGCAGCCTACTAGCGGGAGTTAAAGATACGCAGTATTTT. This encodes CASSLLAGVKDTQYF. V and J are TRBV6-6 and TRBJ2-3; 11 bases fit TRBD2. The length of the CDR3 is 15 residues. Germline-derived CDR1 and CDR2 are MNHNY and SVGAGI (reference sequence). The V segment lost 6 bases and the J segment 5 bases; nucleotides outside the gene matches: 7.

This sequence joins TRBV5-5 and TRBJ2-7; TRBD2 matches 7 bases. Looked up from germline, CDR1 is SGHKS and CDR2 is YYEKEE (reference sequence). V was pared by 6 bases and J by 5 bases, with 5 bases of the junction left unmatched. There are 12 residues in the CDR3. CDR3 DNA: TGTGCCAGCATAACGGGGGGAAACGAGCAGTACTTC. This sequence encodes CASITGGNEQYF.

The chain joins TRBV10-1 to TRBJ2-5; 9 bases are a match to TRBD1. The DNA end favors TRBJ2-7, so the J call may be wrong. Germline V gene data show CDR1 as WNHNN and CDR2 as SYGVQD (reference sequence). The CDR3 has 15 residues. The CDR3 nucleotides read TGCGCCAGCAGTGTGGGGACAGGGCTTTTCCACGAGCAGTACTTC. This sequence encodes CASSVGTGLFHEQYF.

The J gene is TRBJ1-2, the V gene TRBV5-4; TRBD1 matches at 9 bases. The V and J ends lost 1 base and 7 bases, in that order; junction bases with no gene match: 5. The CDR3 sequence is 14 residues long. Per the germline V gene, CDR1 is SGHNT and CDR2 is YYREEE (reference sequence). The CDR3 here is CASSLYRGQGGYTF. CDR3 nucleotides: TGTGCCAGCAGCTTGTACAGGGGGCAGGGTGGCTACACCTTC. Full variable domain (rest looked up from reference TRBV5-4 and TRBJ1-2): ETGVTQSPTHLIKTRGQQVTLRCSSQSGHNTVSWYQQALGQGPQFIFQYYREEENGRGNFPPRFSGLQFPNYSSELNVNALELDDSALYLCASSLYRGQGGYTFGSGTRLTVV.

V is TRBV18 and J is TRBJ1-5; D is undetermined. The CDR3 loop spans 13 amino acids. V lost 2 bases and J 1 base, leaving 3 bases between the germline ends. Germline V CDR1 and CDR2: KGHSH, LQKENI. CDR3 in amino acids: CASSPSSNQPQHF. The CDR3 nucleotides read TGTGCCAGCTCACCATCAAGCAATCAGCCCCAGCATTTT.

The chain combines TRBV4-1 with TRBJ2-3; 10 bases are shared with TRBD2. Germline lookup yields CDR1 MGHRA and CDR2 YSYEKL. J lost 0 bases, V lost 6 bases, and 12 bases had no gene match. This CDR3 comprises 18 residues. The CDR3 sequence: CASRLTSWTSGSTDTQYF. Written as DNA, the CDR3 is TGCGCCAGCAGGCTAACTTCTTGGACTAGCGGAAGCACAGATACGCAGTATTTT.

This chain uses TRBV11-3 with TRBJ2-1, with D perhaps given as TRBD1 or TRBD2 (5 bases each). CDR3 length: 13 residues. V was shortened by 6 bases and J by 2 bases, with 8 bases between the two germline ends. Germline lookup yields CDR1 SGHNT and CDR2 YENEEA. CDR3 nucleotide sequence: TGTGCCAGCAGGGGGGAACCCTACAATGAGCAGTTCTTC. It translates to CASRGEPYNEQFF.

The CDR3 here is CASSERQTTEAFF. In DNA, the CDR3 is TGTGCCAGCAGTGAAAGGCAGACCACTGAAGCTTTCTTT. J is TRBJ1-1 and V is TRBV2; no definite D call. The CDR3 has 13 residues. Trimming removed 2 bases at V and 4 bases at J, with 8 bases between. Germline values: CDR1 SNHLY, CDR2 FYNNEI.

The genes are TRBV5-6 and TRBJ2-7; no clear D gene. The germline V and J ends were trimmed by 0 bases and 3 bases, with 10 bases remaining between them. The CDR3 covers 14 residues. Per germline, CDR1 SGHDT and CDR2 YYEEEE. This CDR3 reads CASSLGPDYYEQYF. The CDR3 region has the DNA TGTGCCAGCAGCTTGGGCCCCGATTACTACGAGCAGTACTTC.